This T cell receptor beta chain was documented in a study of beta chain features in type 1 diabetes. At the level of the study: All samples yielded some 110 million examined sorted cells. Study findings and constraints: The study found moderately but significantly shorter TCRB CDR3s in all four CD4+ subsets of Type 1 diabetes patients.

Expressed TCRB transcripts got sequenced, as all isolated RNA was reverse transcribed. TCRdb keeps only in-frame clones here, not all; method: immunoSEQ multiplex PCR. Here the sample spans 600,000 or so clones, 11% to 15% being singletons. This clone has only a few counts. Its antigen remains unknown. Every donor provided one heparinised blood draw, which averaged about 120 mL. This CDR3 is 17 amino acids long. Looked up from germline, CDR1 is SGHAT and CDR2 is FQNNGV. Trimming cost V 1 base and J 0 bases, with 12 bases left between them. The chain joins TRBV11-2 to TRBJ1-4; D perhaps matches TRBD1 (6 bases). This receptor was taken from a man younger than 30 with type 1 diabetes. Specimen: naive CD4+ T cells from blood. For the CDR3, the DNA is TGTGCCAGCAGCTTAGCCCGGGGGACATCAACTAATGAAAAACTGTTTTTT. It translates to CASSLARGTSTNEKLFF.